This TCR beta chain comes out of a study of beta chain features in type 1 diabetes. Sequenced material consisted of expressed TCRB transcripts (all of the isolated RNA was reverse transcribed). An average near 3.57 million reads came from naive, central memory and regulatory T cell samples. TCRdb keeps only in-frame clones here, not all; method: immunoSEQ multiplex PCR. This sample has around 240,000 clones, with over 65% found just once. A remark on this clone: No antigen is known for it.

Overall study results and limits: Small HLA sub-analyses could not settle whether HLA shapes TCRB rearrangement. A pattern of fewer insertions and more deletions at VDJ junctions was seen in type 1 diabetes patients.

It was one heparinised blood draw, averaging roughly 120 mL, that each donor gave. The sequencing input was naive CD4+ T cells from blood. This TCR was recovered from a man aged 25-45 years in good health.

CDR3 residues: CASTLQGEYYEQYF. CDR3 DNA: TGTGCCAGCACCCTACAGGGGGAATACTACGAGCAGTACTTC. The V gene is TRBV6-1, the J gene TRBJ2-7, with 8 bases that match TRBD1. Germline values: CDR1 MNHNS, CDR2 SASEGT. The CDR3 spans 14 residues. V trimming: 7 bases; J trimming: 3 bases; junction bases outside the gene matches: 8.